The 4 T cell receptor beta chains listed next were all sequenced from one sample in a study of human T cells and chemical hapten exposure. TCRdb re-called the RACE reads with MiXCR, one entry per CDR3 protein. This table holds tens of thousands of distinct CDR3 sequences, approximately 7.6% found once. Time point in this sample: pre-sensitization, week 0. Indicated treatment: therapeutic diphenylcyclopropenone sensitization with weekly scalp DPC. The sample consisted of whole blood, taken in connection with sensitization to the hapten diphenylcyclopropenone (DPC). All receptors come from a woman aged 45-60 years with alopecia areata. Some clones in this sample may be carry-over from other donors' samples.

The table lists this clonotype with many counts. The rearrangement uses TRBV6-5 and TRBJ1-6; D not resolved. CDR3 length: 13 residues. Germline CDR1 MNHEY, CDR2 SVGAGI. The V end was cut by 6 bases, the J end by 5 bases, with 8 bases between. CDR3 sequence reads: CASRRADNSPLHF. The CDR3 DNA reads TGTGCCAGCAGGCGGGCTGATAATTCACCCCTCCACTTT.

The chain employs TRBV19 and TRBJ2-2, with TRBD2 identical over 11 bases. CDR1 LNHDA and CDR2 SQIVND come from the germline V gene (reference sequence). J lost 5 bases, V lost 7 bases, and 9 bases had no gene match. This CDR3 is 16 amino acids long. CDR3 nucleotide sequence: TGTGCCAGTAATCCTATAGCGGGAGGGAGTACCGGGGAGCTGTTTTTT. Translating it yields CASNPIAGGSTGELFF.

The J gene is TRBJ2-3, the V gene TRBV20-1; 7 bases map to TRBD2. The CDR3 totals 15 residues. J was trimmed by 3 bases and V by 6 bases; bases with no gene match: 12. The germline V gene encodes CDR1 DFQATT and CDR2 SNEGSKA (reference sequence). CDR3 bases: TGCAGTGCATACCCTGTGGGGACTAAGACAGATACGCAGTATTTT. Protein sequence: CSAYPVGTKTDTQYF.

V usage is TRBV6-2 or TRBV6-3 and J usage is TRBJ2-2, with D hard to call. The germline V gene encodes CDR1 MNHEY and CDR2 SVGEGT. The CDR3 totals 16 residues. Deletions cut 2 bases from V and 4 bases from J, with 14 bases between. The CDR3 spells CASSYPAGYSTGELFF. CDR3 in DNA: TGTGCCAGCAGTTACCCGGCAGGCTATAGCACCGGGGAGCTGTTTTTT.